This is a list of T cell receptor beta chains from one sample in a study of cytomegalovirus exposure and HLA in healthy donors. TCRdb's table, derived via immunoSEQ multiplex PCR, lists solely in-frame clones and lacks some. The sample yields about 140,000 clones, less than 95% seen once. The sample was PBMCs. The source of these receptors is a man aged 18 to 29 in good health and CMV-seropositive. Both conserved end residues are part of each CDR3. A D gene is named only where the DNA matches it firmly. Clone size is given for some rows only: seen once, a few or many times, or a class if the clone is expanded.

CDR3 protein | CDR3 DNA | D gene | J gene | clone size | V gene | CDR3 length
CASRHQGAKDTQYF | TGTGCCAGTCGCCACCAGGGGGCTAAAGATACGCAGTATTTT | TRBD1 | TRBJ2-3 | NA | TRBV19 | 14
CASSRTRGKQGWNEQYF | TGTGCCAGCAGTAGAACCCGAGGCAAACAGGGATGGAACGAGCAGTACTTC | NA | TRBJ2-7 | NA | TRBV27 | 17
CASSLRGQGLYNEQFF | TGTGCCAGCAGTTTACGGGGACAGGGACTCTACAATGAGCAGTTCTTC | TRBD1 | TRBJ2-1 | NA | TRBV28 | 16
CSVDTRQGGHYEQYF | TGCAGCGTCGATACTCGACAGGGGGGCCACTACGAGCAGTACTTC | TRBD1 | TRBJ2-7 | NA | TRBV29-1 | 15
CASSLLTSGSYSPYNEQFF | TGTGCCAGCAGTTTACTTACTAGCGGGAGTTATTCCCCCTACAATGAGCAGTTCTTC | TRBD2 | TRBJ2-1 | NA | TRBV27 | 19
CASSQVADTEAFF | TGTGCCAGCAGCCAAGTCGCGGACACTGAAGCTTTCTTT | NA | TRBJ1-1 | NA | TRBV14 | 13
CASSEGAFYEQYF | TGTGCCAGCAGTGAAGGGGCATTCTACGAGCAGTACTTC | NA | TRBJ2-7 | NA | TRBV6-5 | 13
CASSPRLVNEQFF | TGTGCCAGCAGCCCGAGACTAGTCAATGAGCAGTTCTTC | NA | TRBJ2-1 | NA | TRBV13 | 13
CASSVVAGSNTGELFF | TGTGCCAGCAGCGTAGTGGCGGGATCGAACACCGGGGAGCTGTTTTTT | NA | TRBJ2-2 | NA | TRBV9 | 16
CASSQASANYGYTF | TGTGCCAGCAGCCAAGCTTCAGCTAACTATGGCTACACCTTC | NA | TRBJ1-2 | NA | TRBV4-2 | 14
CASSWAGGNYGYTF | TGTGCCAGCAGCTGGGCAGGGGGAAACTATGGCTACACCTTC | TRBD1 | TRBJ1-2 | once | TRBV5-5 | 14
CASSVAGTGAKSYNEQFF | TGTGCCAGCAGCGTAGCGGGGACAGGGGCTAAGTCCTACAATGAGCAGTTCTTC | TRBD1 | TRBJ2-1 | NA | TRBV9 | 18
CAWSGGGGDYAQYF | TGTGCCTGGAGTGGGGGAGGAGGTGACTACGCGCAGTATTTT | NA | TRBJ2-3 | once | TRBV30 | 14
CASSYGETQYF | TGTGCCAGCAGCTACGGGGAGACCCAGTACTTC | NA | TRBJ2-5 | NA | TRBV27 | 11
CASSLTPNNQPQHF | TGTGCCAGCTCATTGACACCCAACAATCAGCCCCAGCATTTT | NA | TRBJ1-5 | NA | TRBV18 | 14
CASSLFVSGELFF | TGTGCCAGCAGTTTATTCGTTTCCGGGGAGCTGTTTTTT | NA | TRBJ2-2 | NA | TRBV27 | 13
CASSRDRGRGETQYF | TGTGCCAGCAGCCGAGACAGGGGGCGCGGAGAGACCCAGTACTTC | TRBD1 | TRBJ2-5 | NA | TRBV11-2 | 15
CASSLGLAGGPDQETQYF | TGTGCCAGCAGCCTAGGACTAGCGGGAGGGCCCGACCAAGAGACCCAGTACTTC | TRBD2 | TRBJ2-5 | NA | TRBV11-2 | 18
CATHEIAGVYEQFF | TGTGCCACACACGAAATAGCGGGAGTTTATGAGCAGTTCTTC | TRBD2 | TRBJ2-1 | NA | TRBV7-2 | 14
CASTITAGVGDEQYF | TGTGCCAGCACCATAACAGCGGGTGTCGGAGACGAGCAGTACTTC | NA | TRBJ2-7 | NA | TRBV11-2 | 15
CASSLTGTGEKQPQHF | TGTGCCAGCAGCTTGACCGGGACAGGGGAAAAGCAGCCCCAGCATTTT | TRBD1 | TRBJ1-5 | NA | TRBV28 | 16
CASSSSGRGTQYF | TGTGCCAGCAGCTCTAGCGGGAGGGGGACCCAGTACTTC | TRBD2 | TRBJ2-5 | few | TRBV7-8 | 13
CASDPSGRSIKGQFF | TGTGCCAGTGACCCTAGCGGGAGGAGCATTAAGGGGCAGTTCTTC | TRBD2 | TRBJ2-1 | once | TRBV5-8 | 15
CAITPGQGGTGELFF | TGTGCCATCACTCCGGGACAGGGGGGCACCGGGGAGCTGTTTTTT | TRBD1 | TRBJ2-2 | NA | TRBV10-3 | 15
CAISDGTSGRTYEQYF | TGTGCCATCAGTGATGGGACTAGCGGGAGAACCTACGAGCAGTACTTC | TRBD2 | TRBJ2-7 | NA | TRBV10-3 | 16